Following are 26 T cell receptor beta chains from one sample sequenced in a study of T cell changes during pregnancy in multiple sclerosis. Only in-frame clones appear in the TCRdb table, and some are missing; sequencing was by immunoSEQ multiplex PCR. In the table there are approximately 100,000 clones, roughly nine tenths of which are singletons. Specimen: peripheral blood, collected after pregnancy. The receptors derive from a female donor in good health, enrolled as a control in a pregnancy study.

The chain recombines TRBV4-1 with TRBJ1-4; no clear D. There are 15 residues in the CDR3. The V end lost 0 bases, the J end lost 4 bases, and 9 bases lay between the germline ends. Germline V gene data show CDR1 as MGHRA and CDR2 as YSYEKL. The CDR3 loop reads CASSQEAPVNEKLFF. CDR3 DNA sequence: TGCGCCAGCAGCCAAGAGGCACCCGTTAATGAAAAACTGTTTTTT.

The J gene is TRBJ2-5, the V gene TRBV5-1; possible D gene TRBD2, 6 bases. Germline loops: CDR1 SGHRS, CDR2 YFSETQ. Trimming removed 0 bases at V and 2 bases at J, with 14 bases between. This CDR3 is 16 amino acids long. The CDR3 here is CASSLVRTTRQETQYF. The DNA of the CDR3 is TGCGCCAGCAGCTTGGTTAGGACTACTAGACAAGAGACCCAGTACTTC.

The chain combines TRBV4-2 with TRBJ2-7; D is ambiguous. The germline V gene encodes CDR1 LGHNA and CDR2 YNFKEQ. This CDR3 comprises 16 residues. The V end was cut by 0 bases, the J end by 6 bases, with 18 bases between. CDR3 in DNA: TGTGCCAGCAGCCAAGATTTTCCTAGTAGAACCTCCGAGCAGTACTTC. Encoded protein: CASSQDFPSRTSEQYF.

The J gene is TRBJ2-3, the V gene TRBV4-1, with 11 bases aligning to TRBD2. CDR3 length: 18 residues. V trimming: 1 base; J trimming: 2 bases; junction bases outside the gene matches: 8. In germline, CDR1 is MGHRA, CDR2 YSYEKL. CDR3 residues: CASSQVDMGLAATDTQYF. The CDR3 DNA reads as TGCGCCAGCAGCCAAGTTGATATGGGACTAGCGGCCACAGATACGCAGTATTTT.

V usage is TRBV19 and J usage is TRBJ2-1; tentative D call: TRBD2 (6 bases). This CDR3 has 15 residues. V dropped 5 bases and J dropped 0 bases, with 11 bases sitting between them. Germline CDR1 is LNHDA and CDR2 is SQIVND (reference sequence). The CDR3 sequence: CASSLEGSSYNEQFF. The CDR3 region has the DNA TGTGCCAGTAGTCTGGAGGGGAGCTCCTACAATGAGCAGTTCTTC.

CDR3 protein: CASSLAFDRGYEKLFF. The CDR3 coding sequence is TGCGCCAGCAGCTTGGCCTTCGACAGGGGGTATGAAAAACTGTTTTTT. The chain has TRBV5-1 and TRBJ1-4, with 9 bases aligning to TRBD1. Germline CDR1 is SGHRS and CDR2 is YFSETQ. V dropped 0 bases and J dropped 6; count of bases not matched to a gene: 6. This CDR3 has 16 amino acids.

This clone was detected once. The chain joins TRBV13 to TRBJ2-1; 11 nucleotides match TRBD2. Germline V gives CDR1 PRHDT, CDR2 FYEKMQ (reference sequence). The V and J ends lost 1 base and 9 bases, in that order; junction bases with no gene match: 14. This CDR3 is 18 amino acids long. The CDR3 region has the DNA TGTGCCAGCAGCTTAGATAGCGGGGGGGCTACCCCACCCGGTGAGCAGTTCTTC. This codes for CASSLDSGGATPPGEQFF. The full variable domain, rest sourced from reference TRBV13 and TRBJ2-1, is AAGVIQSPRHLIKEKRETATLKCYPIPRHDTVYWYQQGPGQDPQFLISFYEKMQSDKGSIPDRFSAQQFSDYHSELNMSSLELGDSALYFCASSLDSGGATPPGEQFFGPGTRLTVL.

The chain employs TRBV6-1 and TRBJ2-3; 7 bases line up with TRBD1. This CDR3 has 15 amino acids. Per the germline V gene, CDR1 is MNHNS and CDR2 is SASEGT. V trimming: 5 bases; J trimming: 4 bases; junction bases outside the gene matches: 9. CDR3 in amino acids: CASSTTGFTADTQYF. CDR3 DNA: TGTGCCAGCAGTACGACAGGGTTCACCGCAGATACGCAGTATTTT.

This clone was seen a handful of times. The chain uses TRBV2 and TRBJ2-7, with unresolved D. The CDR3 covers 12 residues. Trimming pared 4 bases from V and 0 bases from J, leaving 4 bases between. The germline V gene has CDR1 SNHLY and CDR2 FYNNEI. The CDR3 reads CASSADSYEQYF. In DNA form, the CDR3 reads TGTGCCAGCAGTGCAGACTCCTACGAGCAGTACTTC. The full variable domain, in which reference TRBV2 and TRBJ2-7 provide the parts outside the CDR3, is EPEVTQTPSHQVTQMGQEVILRCVPISNHLYFYWYRQILGQKVEFLVSFYNNEISEKSEIFDDQFSVERPDGSNFTLKIRSTKLEDSAMYFCASSADSYEQYFGPGTRLTVT.

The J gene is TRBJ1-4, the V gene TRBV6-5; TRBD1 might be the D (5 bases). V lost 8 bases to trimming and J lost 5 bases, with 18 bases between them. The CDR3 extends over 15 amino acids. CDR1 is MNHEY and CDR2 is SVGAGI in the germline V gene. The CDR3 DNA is TGTGCCAGCGCTTACCTCCAGGGCCTGAATGAAAAACTGTTTTTT. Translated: CASAYLQGLNEKLFF.

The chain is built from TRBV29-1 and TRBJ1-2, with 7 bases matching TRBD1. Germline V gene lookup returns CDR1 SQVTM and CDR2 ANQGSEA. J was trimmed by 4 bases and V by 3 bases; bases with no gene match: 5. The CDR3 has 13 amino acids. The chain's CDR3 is CSVDRGESYGYTF. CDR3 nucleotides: TGCAGCGTTGACAGGGGGGAATCCTATGGCTACACCTTC.

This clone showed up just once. In nucleotides, the CDR3 is TGTGCCAGCAGTTTAATCAGGACTAGCGGGAGGGCCCCGTACAATGAGCAGTTCTTC. Its translation is CASSLIRTSGRAPYNEQFF. The chain has TRBV28 and TRBJ2-1; 15 bases align to TRBD2. Trimming took 2 bases from V and 4 from J; bases not matched to a gene: 9. Looked up from germline, CDR1 is MDHEN and CDR2 is SYDVKM. The CDR3 runs 19 residues.

CDR3 nucleotide sequence: TGTGCCAGCAGACCTCAGGGGAGTGGTGGGGCCAACGTCCTGACTTTC. Protein product: CASRPQGSGGANVLTF. The chain carries TRBV5-6 and TRBJ2-6, with a tentative D call TRBD1 (6 bases). The CDR3 loop spans 16 amino acids. Trimming took off 5 bases at V and 3 bases at J, with 15 bases between the two ends. Germline assignment: CDR1 SGHDT and CDR2 YYEEEE. The full variable domain, in which reference TRBV5-6 and TRBJ2-6 provide the parts outside the CDR3, is DAGVTQSPTHLIKTRGQQVTLRCSPKSGHDTVSWYQQALGQGPQFIFQYYEEEERQRGNFPDRFSGHQFPNYSSELNVNALLLGDSALYLCASRPQGSGGANVLTFGAGSRLTVL.

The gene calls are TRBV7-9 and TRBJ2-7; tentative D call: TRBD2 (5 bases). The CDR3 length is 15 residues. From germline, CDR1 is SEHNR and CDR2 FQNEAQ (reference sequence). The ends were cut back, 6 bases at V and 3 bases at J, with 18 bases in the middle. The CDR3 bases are TGTGCCAGCAGGTCGCTGACGGAAGGAGGCTACGAGCAGTACTTC. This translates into CASRSLTEGGYEQYF.

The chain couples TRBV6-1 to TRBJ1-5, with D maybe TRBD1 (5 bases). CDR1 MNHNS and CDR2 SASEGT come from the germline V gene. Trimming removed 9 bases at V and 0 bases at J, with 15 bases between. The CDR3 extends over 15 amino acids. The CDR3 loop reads CASRNQGGSNQPQHF. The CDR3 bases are TGTGCCAGTAGAAATCAGGGTGGTAGCAATCAGCCCCAGCATTTT.

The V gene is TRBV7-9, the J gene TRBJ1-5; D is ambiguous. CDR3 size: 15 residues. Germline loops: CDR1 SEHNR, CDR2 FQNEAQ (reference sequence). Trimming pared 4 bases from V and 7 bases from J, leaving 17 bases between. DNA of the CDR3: TGTGCCAGCAGCTCCCACAGCGGCATCGAGCAGCCCCAGCATTTT. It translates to CASSSHSGIEQPQHF.

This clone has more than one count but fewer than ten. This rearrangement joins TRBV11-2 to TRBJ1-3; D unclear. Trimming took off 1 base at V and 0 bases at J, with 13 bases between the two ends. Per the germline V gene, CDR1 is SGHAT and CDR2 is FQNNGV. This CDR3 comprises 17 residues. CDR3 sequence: CASSLGPPPGSGNTIYF. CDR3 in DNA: TGTGCCAGCAGCTTAGGCCCCCCGCCCGGCTCTGGAAACACCATATATTTT. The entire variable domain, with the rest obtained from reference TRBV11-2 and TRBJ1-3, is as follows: EAGVAQSPRYKIIEKRQSVAFWCNPISGHATLYWYQQILGQGPKLLIQFQNNGVVDDSQLPKDRFSAERLKGVDSTLKIQPAKLEDSAVYLCASSLGPPPGSGNTIYFGEGSWLTVV.

CDR3 DNA sequence: TGTGCCAGCAAGGGACTAGCGGGAGGCTCGTTAGAGACCCAGTACTTC. Translating gives CASKGLAGGSLETQYF. This chain connects TRBV28 to TRBJ2-5; TRBD2 agrees at 15 bases. The germline CDR1 and CDR2 sequences are MDHEN and SYDVKM. V lost 7 bases and J lost 4; bases outside the gene matches: 7. CDR3 length: 16 residues.

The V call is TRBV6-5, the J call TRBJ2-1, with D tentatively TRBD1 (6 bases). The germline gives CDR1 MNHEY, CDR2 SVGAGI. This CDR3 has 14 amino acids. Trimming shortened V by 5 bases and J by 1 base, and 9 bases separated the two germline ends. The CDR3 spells CASSPTGSYNEQFF. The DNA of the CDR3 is TGTGCCAGCAGTCCGACAGGATCCTACAATGAGCAGTTCTTC.

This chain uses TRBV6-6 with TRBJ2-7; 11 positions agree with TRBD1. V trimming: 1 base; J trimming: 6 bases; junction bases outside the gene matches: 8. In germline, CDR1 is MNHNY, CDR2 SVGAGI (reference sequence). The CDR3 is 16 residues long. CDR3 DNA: TGTGCCAGCAGTTACTGGGGACAGGGGGGGCTCCTCGAGCAGTACTTC. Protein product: CASSYWGQGGLLEQYF.

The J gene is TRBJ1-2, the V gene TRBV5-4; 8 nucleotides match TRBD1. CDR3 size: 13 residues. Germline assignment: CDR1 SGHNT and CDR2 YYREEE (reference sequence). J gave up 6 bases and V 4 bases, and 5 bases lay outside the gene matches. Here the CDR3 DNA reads TGTGCCAGCAGCACTACGACAGGGGATGGCTACACCTTC. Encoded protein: CASSTTTGDGYTF.

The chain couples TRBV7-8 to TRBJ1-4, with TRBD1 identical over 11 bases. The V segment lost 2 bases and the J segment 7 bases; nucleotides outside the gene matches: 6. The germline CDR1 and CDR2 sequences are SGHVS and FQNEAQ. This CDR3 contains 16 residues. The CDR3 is CASSLLTGQGGEKLFF. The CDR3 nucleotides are TGTGCCAGCAGCTTACTCACGGGACAGGGGGGTGAAAAACTGTTTTTT.

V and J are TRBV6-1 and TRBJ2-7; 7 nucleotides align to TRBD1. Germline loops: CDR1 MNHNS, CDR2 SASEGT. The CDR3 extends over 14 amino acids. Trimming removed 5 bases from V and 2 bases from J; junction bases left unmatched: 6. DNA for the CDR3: TGTGCCAGCAGTCCACCGGGACAGACCTACGAGCAGTACTTC. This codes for CASSPPGQTYEQYF.

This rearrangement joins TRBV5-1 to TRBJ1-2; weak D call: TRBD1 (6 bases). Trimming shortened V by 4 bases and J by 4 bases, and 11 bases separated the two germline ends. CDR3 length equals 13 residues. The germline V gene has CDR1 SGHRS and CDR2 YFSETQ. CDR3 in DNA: TGCGCCAGCAGCGAGGCAGGGGTCTATGGCTACACCTTC. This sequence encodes CASSEAGVYGYTF.

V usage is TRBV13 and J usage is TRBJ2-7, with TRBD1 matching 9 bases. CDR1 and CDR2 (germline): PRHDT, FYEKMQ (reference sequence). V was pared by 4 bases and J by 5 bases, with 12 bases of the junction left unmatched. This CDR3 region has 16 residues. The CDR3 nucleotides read TGTGCCAGCAGCTCGGCCCACAGGGGGCGAGGGAACGAGCAGTACTTC. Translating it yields CASSSAHRGRGNEQYF.

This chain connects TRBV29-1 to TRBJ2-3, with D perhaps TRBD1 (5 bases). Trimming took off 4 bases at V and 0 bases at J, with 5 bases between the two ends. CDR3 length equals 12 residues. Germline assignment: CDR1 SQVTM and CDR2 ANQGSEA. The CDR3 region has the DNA TGCAGCGTTGGACAGAGCACAGATACGCAGTATTTT. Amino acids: CSVGQSTDTQYF.